The clone carrying this T cell receptor beta chain was recorded at least ten times. With 6 bases clipped from V and 3 bases from J, the junction kept 8 bases outside the gene matches. Per the germline V gene, CDR1 is DFQATT and CDR2 is SNEGSKA (reference sequence). The CDR3 is 14 residues long. These data belong to a study of T cells in Graves' hyperthyroidism and ophthalmopathy. Using RNA transcripts as the source, TCR beta CDR3 regions were amplified. An initial round of RT-PCR targeting the TCR CDR3 relied on the HTBI primer set. Each CDR3 protein gets one entry after TCRdb re-called the multiplex PCR reads with MiXCR. Among about half a million distinct CDR3 sequences listed, approximately 22% were seen once. From less than 13 ml of fresh peripheral blood, PBMCs were isolated.

The source of this sequence is a woman between 65 and 79 years old with Graves' ophthalmopathy. The rearrangement uses TRBV20-1 and TRBJ2-3; 8 nucleotides align to TRBD2. Sequenced input: blood. CDR3 in DNA: TGCAGTGCAAACAGCGGGAGTGAGACAGATACGCAGTATTTT. Translating it yields CSANSGSETDTQYF.